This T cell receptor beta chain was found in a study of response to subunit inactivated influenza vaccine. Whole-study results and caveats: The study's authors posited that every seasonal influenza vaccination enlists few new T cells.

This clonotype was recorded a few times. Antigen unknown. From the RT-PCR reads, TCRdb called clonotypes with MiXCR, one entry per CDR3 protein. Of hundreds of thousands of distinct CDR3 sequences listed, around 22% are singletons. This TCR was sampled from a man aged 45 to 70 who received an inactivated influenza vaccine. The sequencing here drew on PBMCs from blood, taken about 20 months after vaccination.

The CDR3, as DNA: TGCGCCAGCAGCCAAGTTGAGGGTTCCTCCTACGAGCAGTACTTC. It codes for CASSQVEGSSYEQYF. J is TRBJ2-7 and V is TRBV4-1; D perhaps matches TRBD2 (5 bases). The CDR3 is 15 residues long. Deletions cut 1 base from V and 0 bases from J, with 10 bases between. CDR1 is MGHRA and CDR2 is YSYEKL in the germline V gene.